A selection of T cell receptor beta chains follows, all from one sample in a study of cytomegalovirus exposure and HLA in healthy donors. Method: immunoSEQ multiplex PCR; TCRdb's copy keeps in-frame clones and lacks some. The sample shows roughly 100,000 clones, around 79% of them seen only once. The sequenced sample consisted of PBMCs. The receptors were sampled from a man in his fifties in good health and CMV-seropositive. Both conserved end residues are part of each CDR3. Each record gives: CDR3 length, J gene, V gene, D gene, clone size, CDR3 DNA, CDR3 protein. A D gene is named only where the DNA matches it firmly. The listing skips clone size in some rows; elsewhere it reads once, few, many or a size class.

20 | TRBJ1-2 | TRBV28 | TRBD1 | NA | TGTGCCAGCAGTTTGGGACCGGGACAGGGGGCGCATCGTATCTTCAATGGCTACACCTTC | CASSLGPGQGAHRIFNGYTF
15 | TRBJ2-2 | TRBV2 | TRBD1 | NA | TGTGCCAGCAGTGGGGGACAGGGTGGAACCGGGGAGCTGTTTTTT | CASSGGQGGTGELFF
17 | TRBJ2-2 | TRBV4-2 | TRBD2 | NA | TGTGCCAGCAGCCAAGTAACTAGCGGGAGAGGGACCGGGGAGCTGTTTTTT | CASSQVTSGRGTGELFF
15 | TRBJ1-3 | TRBV9 | NA | NA | TGTGCCAGCAGCGTAGGAGGAGCGAATGGAAACACCATATATTTT | CASSVGGANGNTIYF
15 | TRBJ2-1 | TRBV28 | NA | NA | TGTGCCAGCAGCGGGAATGGTGGGAACTACAATGAGCAGTTCTTC | CASSGNGGNYNEQFF
15 | TRBJ2-1 | TRBV7-3 | TRBD1 | few | TGTGCCAGCAGTCTCTCCGGGGACAGGGACAATGAGCAGTTCTTC | CASSLSGDRDNEQFF
13 | TRBJ2-5 | TRBV5-8 | NA | NA | TGTGCCAGCAGCTCCAGACTCCAAGAGACCCAGTACTTC | CASSSRLQETQYF
13 | TRBJ2-1 | TRBV5-1 | NA | NA | TGCGCCAGCAGCTTGGGCAGGGGGGATGAGCAGTTCTTC | CASSLGRGDEQFF
16 | TRBJ2-3 | TRBV5-8 | TRBD2 | NA | TGTGCCAGCAGCTTGCTGGGCGGGAGGGCGGTAGATACGCAGTATTTT | CASSLLGGRAVDTQYF
18 | TRBJ2-3 | TRBV5-1 | TRBD1 | NA | TGCGCCAGCAGCTCACCGACAGGGGGACGCGTGAGGACAGATACGCAGTATTTT | CASSSPTGGRVRTDTQYF
15 | TRBJ1-4 | TRBV28 | TRBD1 | NA | TGTGCCAGCAGTACCCCGGGACAGGGCAGGGTAAAACTGTTTTTT | CASSTPGQGRVKLFF
14 | TRBJ2-2 | TRBV4-3 | NA | NA | TGCGCCAGCAGCCAAGTGGGGGGCACCGGGGAGCTGTTTTTT | CASSQVGGTGELFF
15 | TRBJ1-5 | TRBV16 | TRBD1 | NA | TGTGCCAGCAGCCAATCGATCCAGGGGGCTTCGCCCCAGCATTTT | CASSQSIQGASPQHF
15 | TRBJ2-1 | TRBV11-1 | TRBD1 | NA | TGTGCCAGCAGCTTCTTAACAGGGGAAGACAATGAGCAGTTCTTC | CASSFLTGEDNEQFF